What follows describes a single T cell receptor (beta chain). Its antigen is as yet unknown. This specimen belongs to a study of beta chain features in type 1 diabetes. Findings and limits, study-wide: Resolution of whether HLA type affects TCRB rearrangement was not achieved here. Across all four CD4+ subsets, people with type 1 diabetes showed modestly shorter TCRB CDR3s. More deletions and fewer insertions at VDJ junctions were found in patients with type 1 diabetes.

Trimming took off 3 bases at V and 8 bases at J, with 14 bases between the two ends. The CDR3 is 15 residues long. The V gene's germline CDR1 is LNHDA and CDR2 SQIVND (reference sequence). Reverse transcription of all isolated RNA meant that expressed TCRB transcripts were sequenced. Measured with immunoSEQ multiplex PCR; TCRdb has only the in-frame clones, and not every one. The sample includes 600,000 to 700,000 clones, about an eighth seen only once; the top ten take less than 0.025%. This clonotype was sampled from a man younger than 35 with type 1 diabetes. This chain links TRBV19 with TRBJ1-6; D is perhaps TRBD1 (5 bases). Sequences were obtained from naive CD4+ T cells from blood. The CDR3 spells CASSISAGFDSPLHF. The CDR3 DNA is TGTGCCAGTAGTATCTCGGCAGGGTTCGATTCACCCCTCCACTTT.